Shown below are 31 T cell receptor beta chains from a single sample sequenced in a study of blood T cell repertoires in COVID-19. Data came from immunoSEQ multiplex PCR; TCRdb stores just in-frame clones and leaves some out. This sample has nearly 200,000 clones, with about 90% found just once. Sequencing used peripheral blood. Receptors originate from a woman aged 65 to 85 with acute or convalescent COVID-19.

In this sample, this clone turned up once. This chain uses TRBV12-5 with TRBJ1-2; 7 bases match TRBD1. The CDR3 is 13 amino acids. With 9 bases clipped from V and 5 bases from J, the junction kept 9 bases outside the gene matches. The germline CDR1 and CDR2 sequences are LGHNT and FRNRAP. This chain's CDR3 is CASAPGTVYGYTF. In DNA form, the CDR3 reads TGTGCTAGCGCTCCCGGGACAGTTTATGGCTACACCTTC.

This clone was seen only once. This sequence joins TRBV3-1 (or the pseudogene TRBV3-2) and TRBJ2-4; TRBD2 might be the D (6 bases). The CDR3 extends over 14 amino acids. V was clipped by 4 bases and J by 7 bases, with 14 bases between them. Germline CDR1 is LGHDT and CDR2 is YNNKEL (reference sequence). The CDR3 DNA reads TGTGCCAGCAGCCCCCTTGAGGGACTCAACATTCAGTACTTC. Amino acids: CASSPLEGLNIQYF.

The chain links TRBV6-2 or TRBV6-3 to TRBJ2-4; TRBD2 matches 9 bases. This CDR3 contains 16 residues. CDR1 is MNHEY, CDR2 SVGEGT, per germline. Germline trimming cut 6 bases from V and 4 bases from J; bases unmatched to any gene: 10. CDR3 sequence: CASSDRLAETKNIQYF. CDR3 coding DNA: TGTGCCAGCAGCGATAGACTAGCGGAAACGAAAAACATTCAGTACTTC.

The gene calls are TRBV10-3 and TRBJ1-5; TRBD1 might be the D (6 bases). CDR1 and CDR2 from the germline V gene are ENHRY and SYGVKD. The V end lost 6 bases, the J end lost 6 bases, and 12 bases lay between the germline ends. The length of the CDR3 is 13 residues. The CDR3 nucleotides are TGTGCCATCAGACAGGGCCGGAGTCAGCCCCAGCATTTT. Translating it yields CAIRQGRSQPQHF.

This chain connects TRBV25-1 to TRBJ2-7, with 7 bases fitting TRBD1. Trimming removed 1 base from V and 9 bases from J; junction bases left unmatched: 12. The CDR3 is 15 residues long. CDR1 is MGHDK, CDR2 SYGVNS, per germline. This CDR3 reads CASSESGQAGMVQYF. The CDR3 DNA reads as TGTGCCAGCAGTGAATCCGGACAGGCTGGGATGGTGCAGTACTTC.

V is TRBV5-1 and J is TRBJ2-3; possible D gene TRBD2, 5 bases. CDR1 is SGHRS and CDR2 is YFSETQ in the germline V gene. The CDR3 contains 12 residues. V was pared by 7 bases and J by 3 bases, with 9 bases between. This CDR3 reads CASGRGTDTQYF. CDR3 DNA: TGCGCCAGCGGTCGGGGTACAGATACGCAGTATTTT.

The chain is built from TRBV2 and TRBJ2-5; 10 bases are a match to TRBD2. Trimming removed 4 bases from V and 7 bases from J; junction bases left unmatched: 3. Germline CDR1 SNHLY, CDR2 FYNNEI. The CDR3 totals 13 residues. In DNA form, the CDR3 reads TGTGCCAGCAGTGGCCAGCGGGAGGGGACCCAGTACTTC. Residues: CASSGQREGTQYF.

CDR3 coding DNA: TGTGCCAGCAGCGTAGGACTAGCGGGAGATGAGCAGTTCTTC. Its protein product is CASSVGLAGDEQFF. The chain is built from TRBV9 and TRBJ2-1; 12 bases line up with TRBD2. Trimming cost V 0 bases and J 8 bases; bases outside gene matches: 0. The CDR3 is 14 residues long. Germline V lookup: CDR1 SGDLS, CDR2 YYNGEE.

J is TRBJ2-4 and V is TRBV13; TRBD1 is a possible D gene (5 bases). The CDR3 has 15 amino acids. V lost 3 bases and J 3 bases, leaving 12 bases between the germline ends. CDR1 PRHDT and CDR2 FYEKMQ come from the germline V gene (reference sequence). CDR3 sequence: CASSFARVGKNIQYF. Here the CDR3 DNA reads TGTGCCAGCAGCTTCGCCAGGGTTGGCAAAAACATTCAGTACTTC. Looking up the rest from reference TRBV13 and TRBJ2-4 gives the full variable domain: AAGVIQSPRHLIKEKRETATLKCYPIPRHDTVYWYQQGPGQDPQFLISFYEKMQSDKGSIPDRFSAQQFSDYHSELNMSSLELGDSALYFCASSFARVGKNIQYFGAGTRLSVL.

The chain uses TRBV10-3 and TRBJ1-1, with a tentative D call TRBD1 (5 bases). The V gene's germline CDR1 is ENHRY and CDR2 SYGVKD. This CDR3 is built from 13 residues. Trimming pared 6 bases from V and 0 bases from J, leaving 8 bases between. This CDR3 reads CAISRALNTEAFF. For the CDR3, the DNA is TGTGCCATCAGCAGGGCTCTGAACACTGAAGCTTTCTTT.

This chain connects TRBV18 to TRBJ2-5, with TRBD1 matching over 7 bases. The CDR3 consists of 14 residues. Germline CDR1 KGHSH, CDR2 LQKENI. The trim removed 5 bases at V and 4 bases at J, leaving 7 bases unmatched. This CDR3 is CASSITGDPETQYF. In nucleotides, the CDR3 is TGTGCCAGCTCAATAACAGGGGACCCAGAGACCCAGTACTTC. The full variable domain, completed using reference TRBV18 and TRBJ2-5, is NAGVMQNPRHLVRRRGQEARLRCSPMKGHSHVYWYRQLPEEGLKFMVYLQKENIIDESGMPKERFSAEFPKEGPSILRIQQVVRGDSAAYFCASSITGDPETQYFGPGTRLLVL.

V usage is TRBV28 and J usage is TRBJ2-5; D perhaps matches TRBD1 (5 bases). CDR1 and CDR2 from the germline V gene are MDHEN and SYDVKM. V lost 6 bases, J lost 1 base, and 12 bases lay in between. The CDR3 contains 14 residues. The CDR3: CASSGHPRQETQYF. In DNA form, the CDR3 reads TGTGCCAGCAGCGGACACCCCCGCCAAGAGACCCAGTACTTC. The full variable domain, completed using reference TRBV28 and TRBJ2-5, is DVKVTQSSRYLVKRTGEKVFLECVQDMDHENMFWYRQDPGLGLRLIYFSYDVKMKEKGDIPEGYSVSREKKERFSLILESASTNQTSMYLCASSGHPRQETQYFGPGTRLLVL.

The chain combines TRBV5-3 with TRBJ1-1; 7 bases match TRBD1. TRBV5-3 is labeled an ORF, and its function is uncertain. The length of the CDR3 is 15 residues. The trim removed 2 bases at V and 3 bases at J, leaving 7 bases unmatched. The CDR3 region has the DNA TGTGCCAGAAGCTTACCGGGACAGACATACACTGAAGCTTTCTTT. As protein: CARSLPGQTYTEAFF.

This clone was recorded a few times. The rearrangement links TRBV19 to TRBJ2-7; tentatively, D is TRBD2 (7 bases). The CDR3 totals 16 residues. Between the trimmed V and J ends, which lost 5 bases and 5 bases, there was a span of 22 bases. Per the germline V gene, CDR1 is LNHDA and CDR2 is SQIVND (reference sequence). CDR3 coding DNA: TGTGCCAGTAGTGACAGGAGCGGGAAAGTTCAGAACGAGCAGTACTTC. Amino acid sequence: CASSDRSGKVQNEQYF.

The chain employs TRBV11-3 and TRBJ1-6, with D perhaps matching TRBD1 (5 bases). Trimming took off 1 base at V and 10 bases at J, with 14 bases between the two ends. The CDR3 consists of 15 residues. The germline gives CDR1 SGHNT, CDR2 YENEEA. CDR3 bases: TGTGCCAGCAGCTTAGGAGCCCAGGGTCGGTCACCCCTCCACTTT. Its protein product is CASSLGAQGRSPLHF.

In this sample, this clone turned up once. V is TRBV18 and J is TRBJ2-7; 7 nucleotides align to TRBD1. Germline V lookup: CDR1 KGHSH, CDR2 LQKENI. The CDR3 has 13 amino acids. The V and J ends lost 2 bases and 7 bases, in that order; junction bases with no gene match: 5. CDR3 coding DNA: TGTGCCAGCTCACCATCGACAGGGTGGGAGCAGTACTTC. Encoded protein: CASSPSTGWEQYF.

V gene TRBV6-1 combines with J gene TRBJ1-4; a possible D gene is TRBD1 (5 bases). The CDR3 totals 15 residues. Germline CDR1 and CDR2: MNHNS and SASEGT. Trimming removed 6 bases from V and 0 bases from J, with 11 bases in between. The DNA for the CDR3 is TGTGCCAGCAGGCGCGGACATGCAACTAATGAAAAACTGTTTTTT. This encodes CASRRGHATNEKLFF.

J is TRBJ2-5 and V is TRBV5-1; 10 nucleotides line up with TRBD1. CDR1 is SGHRS and CDR2 is YFSETQ in the germline V gene. The CDR3 contains 15 residues. The V segment lost 3 bases and the J segment 2 bases; nucleotides outside the gene matches: 4. The CDR3 region is CASSSVGQGQETQYF. As DNA, the CDR3 is TGCGCCAGCAGCTCGGTGGGACAGGGGCAAGAGACCCAGTACTTC.

The genes are TRBV19 and TRBJ1-1; possibly TRBD1 for D (6 bases). V was pared by 10 bases and J by 0 bases, with 15 bases between. The CDR3 is 14 residues long. Looked up from germline, CDR1 is LNHDA and CDR2 is SQIVND (reference sequence). The CDR3 loop reads CATFHDRLNTEAFF. The CDR3 nucleotides read TGTGCCACTTTTCACGACAGGCTGAACACTGAAGCTTTCTTT.

The rearrangement links TRBV24-1 to TRBJ1-5; TRBD1 agrees at 7 bases. This CDR3 region has 15 residues. The junction had 13 bases not matched to a gene; V was cut back by 5 bases and J by 10 bases. Germline V gives CDR1 KGHDR, CDR2 SFDVKD. DNA for the CDR3: TGTGCCACCAGTGGTGGGACAGCCCGACGGGGTCCCCAGCATTTT. This encodes CATSGGTARRGPQHF.

This chain uses TRBV20-1 with TRBJ1-6, with TRBD1 matching 7 bases. The junction had 5 bases not matched to a gene; V was cut back by 3 bases and J by 6 bases. The germline V gene encodes CDR1 DFQATT and CDR2 SNEGSKA (reference sequence). There are 14 residues in the CDR3. Here the CDR3 reads CSASYRDSNSPLHF. The CDR3 bases are TGCAGTGCTAGTTACCGGGACAGTAATTCACCCCTCCACTTT.

This sequence joins TRBV28 and TRBJ2-1; D is possibly TRBD1 (5 bases). V was clipped by 4 bases and J by 7 bases, with 17 bases between them. Per germline, CDR1 MDHEN and CDR2 SYDVKM. CDR3 length: 15 amino acids. For the CDR3, the DNA is TGTGCCAGCAGTTCCCGTTCGACAGTTTCTAATGAGCAGTTCTTC. As protein: CASSSRSTVSNEQFF.

The chain carries TRBV10-3 and TRBJ2-2, with 9 bases identical to TRBD2. CDR1 is ENHRY, CDR2 SYGVKD, per germline. The V segment lost 6 bases and the J segment 5 bases; nucleotides outside the gene matches: 7. This CDR3 is built from 15 residues. CDR3 nucleotides: TGTGCCATCAGGGGACTAGCAAGGGGTACCGGGGAGCTGTTTTTT. As protein: CAIRGLARGTGELFF.

The rearrangement joins TRBV28 to TRBJ1-4; D gene uncertain. The CDR3 extends over 13 amino acids. Germline assignment: CDR1 MDHEN and CDR2 SYDVKM. Deletions cut 1 base from V and 8 bases from J, with 8 bases between. The CDR3 sequence: CASSLSRWEKLFF. CDR3 coding DNA: TGTGCCAGCAGTTTATCCCGGTGGGAAAAACTGTTTTTT.

The chain recombines TRBV19 with TRBJ2-7, with D perhaps TRBD1 (6 bases). V lost 5 bases and J lost 3, with 11 bases in between. Germline CDR1 and CDR2: LNHDA and SQIVND (reference sequence). This CDR3 has 13 residues. CDR3 in amino acids: CASSLQGNYEQYF. CDR3 in DNA: TGTGCCAGTAGTTTACAGGGAAACTACGAGCAGTACTTC. Full variable domain (remainder filled in from reference TRBV19 and TRBJ2-7): DGGITQSPKYLFRKEGQNVTLSCEQNLNHDAMYWYRQDPGQGLRLIYYSQIVNDFQKGDIAEGYSVSREKKESFPLTVTSAQKNPTAFYLCASSLQGNYEQYFGPGTRLTVT.

The count of this clone is one. The genes are TRBV29-1 and TRBJ2-3; no definite D call. The CDR3 sequence is 14 residues long. The germline V and J ends were trimmed by 6 bases and 0 bases, with 13 bases remaining between them. Germline loops: CDR1 SQVTM, CDR2 ANQGSEA. In nucleotides, the CDR3 is TGCAGCGTCGGTTTCCTCTCTAGCACAGATACGCAGTATTTT. Its translation: CSVGFLSSTDTQYF.

This rearrangement joins TRBV7-6 to TRBJ2-7; 9 bases are a match to TRBD2. Trimming cost V 2 bases and J 7 bases; bases outside gene matches: 9. Looked up from germline, CDR1 is SGHVS and CDR2 is FNYEAQ. The CDR3 extends over 15 amino acids. The CDR3 loop is CASSLLASGMGEQYF. CDR3 in DNA: TGTGCCAGCAGCTTATTGGCTAGCGGGATGGGTGAGCAGTACTTC.

This chain uses TRBV29-1 with TRBJ2-1; D is possibly TRBD1 (5 bases). This CDR3 contains 13 residues. Germline values: CDR1 SQVTM, CDR2 ANQGSEA. Trimming took off 3 bases at V and 3 bases at J, with 9 bases between the two ends. The CDR3 protein is CSVDQGIYNEQFF. The CDR3 coding sequence is TGCAGCGTTGATCAGGGTATCTACAATGAGCAGTTCTTC.

The chain recombines TRBV2 with TRBJ2-4, with D possibly being TRBD2 (5 bases). The CDR3 has 15 amino acids. Germline V gene sequence: CDR1 SNHLY, CDR2 FYNNEI. The V and J ends lost 2 bases and 4 bases respectively, with 12 bases between them. The CDR3 DNA reads as TGTGCCAGCAGTGAATGGGAGACCGGAAAAAACATTCAGTACTTC. This sequence encodes CASSEWETGKNIQYF.

The rearrangement links TRBV28 to TRBJ2-3, with 9 bases identical to TRBD2. Germline CDR1 is MDHEN and CDR2 is SYDVKM. The CDR3 is 14 amino acids. With 9 bases clipped from V and 3 bases from J, the junction kept 7 bases outside the gene matches. CDR3: CASHRLAATDTQYF. CDR3 coding DNA: TGTGCCAGTCACCGACTAGCGGCGACAGATACGCAGTATTTT.

V usage is TRBV19 and J usage is TRBJ2-2; TRBD2 matches 8 bases. The V and J ends lost 3 bases and 6 bases, in that order; junction bases with no gene match: 6. This CDR3 has 15 residues. Germline CDR1 and CDR2: LNHDA and SQIVND (reference sequence). The CDR3 DNA follows: TGTGCCAGTAGTATCGAGGGACTAGGCTCCGGGGAGCTGTTTTTT. Protein: CASSIEGLGSGELFF.